The 10 T cell receptor beta chains listed next were all sequenced from one sample in a study of T-cell memory formation after mild COVID-19. From the 5' RACE reads, TCRdb called clonotypes with MiXCR, one entry per CDR3 protein. The sample consists of about 150,000 distinct CDR3 sequences, roughly 15% of them appearing once. The specimen was PBMCs or a T cell subset sorted from them (not recorded which). These receptors were taken from an adult woman who had mild COVID-19 (a few samples of this study predate the infection). Cell type and time point are not known.

The chain joins TRBV7-9 to TRBJ1-2, with D uncertain. V was trimmed by 1 base and J by 4 bases, leaving 10 bases between them. Germline values: CDR1 SEHNR, CDR2 FQNEAQ (reference sequence). This CDR3 has 14 residues. Here the CDR3 reads CASSLVSGFYGYTF. The CDR3 DNA follows: TGTGCCAGCAGCTTAGTATCCGGGTTCTATGGCTACACCTTC.

V gene TRBV9 combines with J gene TRBJ1-5; a weak D match, TRBD1 (6 bases). This CDR3 has 14 residues. CDR1 and CDR2 (germline): SGDLS, YYNGEE. Trimming removed 4 bases from V and 7 bases from J, with 15 bases in between. The CDR3, as DNA: TGTGCCAGCAGCCCGGGGGGCGGACAACAGCCCCAGCATTTT. Protein sequence: CASSPGGGQQPQHF.

The table lists this clonotype with a few counts. The chain combines TRBV19 with TRBJ2-1, with 7 bases identical to TRBD2. With V trimmed by 3 bases and J by 4 bases, 9 bases remained unmatched. The CDR3 contains 16 residues. Germline lookup yields CDR1 LNHDA and CDR2 SQIVND (reference sequence). CDR3 DNA sequence: TGTGCCAGTAGTATCGGCGGGCTAGCGGAATACAATGAGCAGTTCTTC. Encoded protein: CASSIGGLAEYNEQFF.

This clonotype was picked up many times. This sequence joins TRBV29-1 and TRBJ2-1, with TRBD2 matching 8 bases. The CDR3 sequence is 13 residues long. CDR1 SQVTM and CDR2 ANQGSEA come from the germline V gene. J was trimmed by 8 bases and V by 4 bases; bases with no gene match: 7. The DNA of the CDR3 is TGCAGCGTTGGCAAAGCGGGAGTCGATGAGCAGTTCTTC. This sequence encodes CSVGKAGVDEQFF.

This clonotype was seen repeatedly, ten times or more. The CDR3 nucleotides read TGTGCCAGCAGCTTACAACTAGCGGGAGCACTCAATGAGCAGTTCTTC. Translation: CASSLQLAGALNEQFF. V gene TRBV7-2 combines with J gene TRBJ2-1; 11 nucleotides agree with TRBD2. V gave up 2 bases and J gave up 6 bases; unmatched junction bases: 6. Germline-derived CDR1 and CDR2 are SGHTA and FQGNSA. The CDR3 loop spans 16 amino acids.

In regard to this clonotype: One junction end does not reproduce the germline sequence, and a read error may be involved. The chain couples TRBV7-2 to TRBJ1-2; D is unclear. Germline CDR1 is SGHTA and CDR2 is FQGNSA. The CDR3 extends over 16 amino acids. The CDR3 nucleotides read TGTGCCAGCAGCTTGGAACTTGCACGATGGGGATATGGATACACCTTC. Its translation is CASSLELARWGYGYTF.

V usage is TRBV6-1 and J usage is TRBJ2-3; 9 positions agree with TRBD1. Germline lookup yields CDR1 MNHNS and CDR2 SASEGT. Germline trimming cut 2 bases from V and 5 bases from J; bases unmatched to any gene: 5. The CDR3 contains 15 residues. DNA of the CDR3: TGTGCCAGCAGTGAACGGACAGGGGAGGGAGATACGCAGTATTTT. Residues: CASSERTGEGDTQYF.

In its sample, this clonotype was seen once. The CDR3 sequence is CSVPGLYGYTF. The CDR3 DNA reads TGCAGTGTCCCGGGGCTCTATGGCTACACCTTC. The genes are TRBV20-1 and TRBJ1-2, with D possibly matching TRBD1 (5 bases). Trimming removed 7 bases from V and 4 bases from J, with 10 bases in between. The CDR3 has 11 amino acids. Germline CDR1 and CDR2: DFQATT and SNEGSKA (reference sequence).

This chain joins TRBV5-1 and TRBJ2-1, with D unresolved. Looked up from germline, CDR1 is SGHRS and CDR2 is YFSETQ. V was clipped by 5 bases and J by 8 bases, with 11 bases between them. The CDR3 is made up of 12 amino acids. For the CDR3, the DNA is TGCGCCAGCAGACATTTTGGGGATGAGCAGTTCTTC. This gives the protein CASRHFGDEQFF.

The V call is TRBV5-8, the J call TRBJ1-5; no clear D. This CDR3 region has 11 residues. Trimming left V 4 bases short and J 6 bases short, with 5 bases between. Germline CDR1 is SGHTS and CDR2 is YDEGEE. The CDR3 region has the DNA TGTGCCAGCAGCCTGAGTCAGCCCCAGCATTTT. This encodes CASSLSQPQHF.